This T cell receptor (beta chain) was recovered during a study of spatial heterogeneity in lung cancer. In TCRdb, the 5' RACE reads were re-called with MiXCR into one record per CDR3 protein. Found here are around 70,000 distinct CDR3 sequences, 8% to 9% of them singletons; the top ten hold 1.5% to 2%. The CDR3 loop spans 14 amino acids. Germline CDR1 reads ENHRY; CDR2 reads SYGVKD. V lost 6 bases, J lost 5 bases, and 3 bases stayed unmatched. This clonotype appeared many times. Time point described: blood at routine non-recurrence follow-up after resection. Tumor, nontumor lung or frozen PBMC supplied whole RNA, sequenced without sorting.

The sequenced sample was PBMCs, obtained at follow-up. The chain uses TRBV10-3 and TRBJ2-3; TRBD2 matches at 12 bases. The clonotype comes from a female donor with early-stage non-small cell lung cancer. As DNA, the CDR3 is TGTGCCATCAGAGGGACTAGCGGGCAAGATACGCAGTATTTT. It translates to CAIRGTSGQDTQYF.